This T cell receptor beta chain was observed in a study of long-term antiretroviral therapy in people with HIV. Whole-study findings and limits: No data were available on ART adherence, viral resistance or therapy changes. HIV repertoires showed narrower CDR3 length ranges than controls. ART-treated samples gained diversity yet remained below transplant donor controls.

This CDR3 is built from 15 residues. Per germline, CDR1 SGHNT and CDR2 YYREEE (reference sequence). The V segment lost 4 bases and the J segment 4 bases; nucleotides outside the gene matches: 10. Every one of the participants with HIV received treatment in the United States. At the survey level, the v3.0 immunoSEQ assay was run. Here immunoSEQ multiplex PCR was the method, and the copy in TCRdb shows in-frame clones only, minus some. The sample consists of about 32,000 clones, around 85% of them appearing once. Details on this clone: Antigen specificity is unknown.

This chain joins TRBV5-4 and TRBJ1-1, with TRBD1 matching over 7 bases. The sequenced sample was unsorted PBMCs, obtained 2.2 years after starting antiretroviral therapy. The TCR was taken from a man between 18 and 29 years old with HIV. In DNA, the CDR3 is TGTGCCAGCAGCCGAAGACAGGGAGGGGGCACTGAAGCTTTCTTT. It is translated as CASSRRQGGGTEAFF.